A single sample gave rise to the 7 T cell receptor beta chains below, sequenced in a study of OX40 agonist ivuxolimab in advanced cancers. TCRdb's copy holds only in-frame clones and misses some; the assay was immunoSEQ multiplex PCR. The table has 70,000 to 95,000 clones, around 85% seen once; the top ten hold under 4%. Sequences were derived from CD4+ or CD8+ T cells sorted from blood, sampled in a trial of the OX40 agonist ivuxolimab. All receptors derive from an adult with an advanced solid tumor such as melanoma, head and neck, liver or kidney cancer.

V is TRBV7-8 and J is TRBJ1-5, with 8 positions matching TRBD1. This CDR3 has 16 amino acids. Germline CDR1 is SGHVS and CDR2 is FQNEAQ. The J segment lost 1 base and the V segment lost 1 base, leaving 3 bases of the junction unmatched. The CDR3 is CASSLGRTGSNQPQHF. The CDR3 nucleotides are TGTGCCAGCAGCTTAGGAAGGACAGGGAGCAATCAGCCCCAGCATTTT.

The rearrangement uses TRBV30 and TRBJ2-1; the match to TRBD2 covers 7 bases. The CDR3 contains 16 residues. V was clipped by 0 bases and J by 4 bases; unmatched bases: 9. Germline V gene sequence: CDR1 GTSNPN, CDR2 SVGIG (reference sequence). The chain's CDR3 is CAWSVRGDSQYNEQFF. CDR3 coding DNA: TGTGCCTGGAGTGTACGGGGGGACTCCCAATACAATGAGCAGTTCTTC.

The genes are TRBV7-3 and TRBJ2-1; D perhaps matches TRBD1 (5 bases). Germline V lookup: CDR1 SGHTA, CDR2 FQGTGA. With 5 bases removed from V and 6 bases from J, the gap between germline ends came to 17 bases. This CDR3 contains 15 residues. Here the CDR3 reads CASSKGAGNRNEQFF. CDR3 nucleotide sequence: TGTGCCAGCAGCAAAGGGGCAGGGAATCGCAATGAGCAGTTCTTC.

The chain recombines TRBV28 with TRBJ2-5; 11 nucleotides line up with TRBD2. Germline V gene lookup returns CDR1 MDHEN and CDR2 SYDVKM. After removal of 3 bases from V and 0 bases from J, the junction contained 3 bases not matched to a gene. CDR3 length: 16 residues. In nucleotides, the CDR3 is TGTGCCAGCAGTTTCCGGACTAGCGGGTACCAAGAGACCCAGTACTTC. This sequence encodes CASSFRTSGYQETQYF.

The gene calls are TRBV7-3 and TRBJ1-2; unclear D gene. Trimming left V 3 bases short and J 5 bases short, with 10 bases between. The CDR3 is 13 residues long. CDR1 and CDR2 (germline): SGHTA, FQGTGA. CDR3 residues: CASSLSKAYGYTF. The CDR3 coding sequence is TGTGCCAGCAGCTTGTCGAAGGCATATGGCTACACCTTC.

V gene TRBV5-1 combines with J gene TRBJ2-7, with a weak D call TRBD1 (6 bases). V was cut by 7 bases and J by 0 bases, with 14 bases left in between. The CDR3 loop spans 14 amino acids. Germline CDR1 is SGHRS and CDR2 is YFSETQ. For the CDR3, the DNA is TGCGCCAGCGGTAAAGGGACAAACTCCTACGAGCAGTACTTC. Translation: CASGKGTNSYEQYF.

CDR3 region: CASSLARDGTDTQYF. CDR3 coding DNA: TGTGCCAGCAGTTTGGCACGCGACGGCACAGATACGCAGTATTTT. This chain uses TRBV28 with TRBJ2-3, with no clear D. The CDR3 length is 15 residues. The germline V gene encodes CDR1 MDHEN and CDR2 SYDVKM. V gave up 3 bases and J gave up 1 base, with 11 bases separating them.